These T cell receptor beta chains were read from a single sample in a study of T cell responses to AZD1222 COVID-19 vaccine. Profiling relied on immunoSEQ multiplex PCR, and the TCRdb table lists in-frame clones only, not all of them. The sample contains approximately 100,000 clones, about 87% of which appear only once. The specimen was peripheral blood, collected 28 days after the second AZD1222 dose. The receptors shown here come from an adult who received the AZD1222 COVID-19 vaccine. CDR3s include the opening cysteine and the closing phenylalanine or tryptophan. The order of the fields is V gene, clone size, J gene, D gene, CDR3 protein, CDR3 DNA. A D gene is named only where the DNA matches it firmly. Some rows mark clone size as missing; the rest say once, few, many or name a class of expanded clone.

V gene: TRBV2
clone size: .
J gene: TRBJ2-7
D gene: .
CDR3 protein: CASSEGRRQFYEQYF
CDR3 DNA: TGTGCCAGCAGTGAAGGGAGACGACAGTTCTACGAGCAGTACTTC

V gene: TRBV5-4
clone size: .
J gene: TRBJ2-1
D gene: .
CDR3 protein: CASSFSGDAYNEQFF
CDR3 DNA: TGTGCCAGCAGCTTCTCGGGGGACGCCTACAATGAGCAGTTCTTC

V gene: TRBV7-2
clone size: .
J gene: TRBJ1-1
D gene: TRBD1
CDR3 protein: CASSQNPQGANTEAFF
CDR3 DNA: TGTGCCAGCAGCCAGAACCCGCAGGGGGCAAACACTGAAGCTTTCTTT

V gene: TRBV5-4
clone size: .
J gene: TRBJ2-3
D gene: TRBD1
CDR3 protein: CASSPAGGLTDTQYF
CDR3 DNA: TGTGCCAGCAGCCCTGCAGGGGGCCTCACAGATACGCAGTATTTT

V gene: TRBV18
clone size: .
J gene: TRBJ2-5
D gene: TRBD1
CDR3 protein: CASSQMTGRETQYF
CDR3 DNA: TGTGCCAGCTCACAGATGACAGGGCGGGAGACCCAGTACTTC

V gene: TRBV7-9
clone size: .
J gene: TRBJ1-2
D gene: TRBD1
CDR3 protein: CASSSMGQGALSYGYTF
CDR3 DNA: TGTGCCAGCAGCTCTATGGGACAGGGGGCATTGAGCTATGGCTACACCTTC

V gene: TRBV2
clone size: once
J gene: TRBJ1-2
D gene: .
CDR3 protein: CASSVTANYGYTF
CDR3 DNA: TGTGCCAGCAGTGTGACAGCTAACTATGGCTACACCTTC

V gene: TRBV27
clone size: .
J gene: TRBJ2-1
D gene: TRBD1
CDR3 protein: CASSLRGQMADEQFF
CDR3 DNA: TGTGCCAGCAGTCTAAGGGGACAGATGGCCGATGAGCAGTTCTTC

V gene: TRBV5-1
clone size: .
J gene: TRBJ1-1
D gene: .
CDR3 protein: CASSSRTVLTLTEAFF
CDR3 DNA: TGCGCCAGCAGCTCCCGGACAGTCCTTACACTCACTGAAGCTTTCTTT

V gene: TRBV5-1
clone size: .
J gene: TRBJ1-4
D gene: TRBD1
CDR3 protein: CASSLRDRGFGEKLFF
CDR3 DNA: TGCGCCAGCAGCCTTCGGGACAGGGGATTTGGGGAAAAACTGTTTTTT

V gene: TRBV7-2
clone size: few
J gene: TRBJ1-1
D gene: .
CDR3 protein: CASSFTINRNTEAFF
CDR3 DNA: TGTGCCAGCAGCTTTACTATAAACCGGAACACTGAAGCTTTCTTT

V gene: TRBV5-5
clone size: few
J gene: TRBJ1-4
D gene: .
CDR3 protein: CASSLIEWNNEKLFF
CDR3 DNA: TGTGCCAGCAGCTTGATCGAATGGAATAATGAAAAACTGTTTTTT

V gene: TRBV19
clone size: .
J gene: TRBJ1-1
D gene: .
CDR3 protein: CASSIRGGLNTEAFF
CDR3 DNA: TGTGCCAGTAGTATCAGAGGGGGGCTGAACACTGAAGCTTTCTTT

V gene: TRBV5-1
clone size: .
J gene: TRBJ2-3
D gene: TRBD2
CDR3 protein: CASSSGLAGGSSTDTQYF
CDR3 DNA: TGCGCCAGCAGCTCGGGACTAGCGGGGGGGTCTAGCACAGATACGCAGTATTTT

V gene: TRBV25-1
clone size: once
J gene: TRBJ2-7
D gene: .
CDR3 protein: CASSDSGLANSYEQYF
CDR3 DNA: TGTGCCAGCAGTGACTCGGGACTCGCGAATTCCTACGAGCAGTACTTC

V gene: TRBV12-5
clone size: .
J gene: TRBJ1-1
D gene: TRBD1
CDR3 protein: CASGRQGIFTEAFF
CDR3 DNA: TGTGCTAGTGGTAGACAGGGGATTTTTACTGAAGCTTTCTTT

V gene: TRBV27
clone size: .
J gene: TRBJ1-2
D gene: TRBD1
CDR3 protein: CASSQPDRGFGSYTF
CDR3 DNA: TGTGCCAGCAGTCAGCCCGACAGGGGATTTGGGAGCTACACCTTC

V gene: TRBV6-2/TRBV6-3
clone size: .
J gene: TRBJ2-7
D gene: .
CDR3 protein: CASSHLGGIYEQYF
CDR3 DNA: TGTGCCAGCAGCCACCTGGGCGGTATCTACGAGCAGTACTTC

V gene: TRBV12-3/TRBV12-4
clone size: .
J gene: TRBJ2-5
D gene: .
CDR3 protein: CASSAHWGETQYF
CDR3 DNA: TGTGCCAGCAGTGCACATTGGGGGGAGACCCAGTACTTC

V gene: TRBV28
clone size: .
J gene: TRBJ1-1
D gene: TRBD1
CDR3 protein: CASSPNRGWGAFF
CDR3 DNA: TGTGCCAGCAGTCCAAACAGGGGGTGGGGCGCTTTCTTT

V gene: TRBV2
clone size: few
J gene: TRBJ2-1
D gene: .
CDR3 protein: CASSEDSSYNEQFF
CDR3 DNA: TGTGCCAGCAGTGAAGATAGCTCCTACAATGAGCAGTTCTTC

V gene: TRBV6-2/TRBV6-3
clone size: .
J gene: TRBJ2-7
D gene: .
CDR3 protein: CASSYSFQGDEQYF
CDR3 DNA: TGTGCCAGCAGTTACTCGTTCCAAGGGGACGAGCAGTACTTC

V gene: TRBV6-1
clone size: .
J gene: TRBJ1-2
D gene: .
CDR3 protein: CASSETPGASEGYTF
CDR3 DNA: TGTGCCAGCAGTGAAACCCCTGGGGCCTCAGAGGGCTACACCTTC

V gene: TRBV6-5
clone size: .
J gene: TRBJ2-1
D gene: .
CDR3 protein: CASSNQGGNEQFF
CDR3 DNA: TGTGCCAGCAGTAACCAGGGGGGCAATGAGCAGTTCTTC

V gene: TRBV19
clone size: .
J gene: TRBJ2-5
D gene: .
CDR3 protein: CASSTTGSQETQYF
CDR3 DNA: TGTGCCAGTAGTACGACAGGCAGTCAAGAGACCCAGTACTTC

V gene: TRBV2
clone size: .
J gene: TRBJ1-5
D gene: TRBD1
CDR3 protein: CASREDRVSNQPQHF
CDR3 DNA: TGTGCCAGCAGGGAAGACAGGGTTAGCAATCAGCCCCAGCATTTT

V gene: TRBV7-2
clone size: .
J gene: TRBJ2-1
D gene: .
CDR3 protein: CASRRGRVDEQFF
CDR3 DNA: TGTGCCAGCAGGCGAGGAAGGGTGGATGAGCAGTTCTTC

V gene: TRBV6-2/TRBV6-3
clone size: .
J gene: TRBJ1-4
D gene: .
CDR3 protein: CASSSRHIRASDNEKLFF
CDR3 DNA: TGTGCCAGCAGTTCCCGACACATCCGAGCGTCGGATAATGAAAAACTGTTTTTT

V gene: TRBV6-1
clone size: .
J gene: TRBJ1-6
D gene: .
CDR3 protein: CASSELVGSPLHF
CDR3 DNA: TGTGCCAGCAGTGAACTCGTCGGTTCACCCCTCCACTTT

V gene: TRBV30
clone size: .
J gene: TRBJ1-3
D gene: TRBD1
CDR3 protein: CAWSVRGQGYTIYF
CDR3 DNA: TGTGCCTGGAGTGTAAGGGGACAGGGATACACCATATATTTT

V gene: TRBV5-1
clone size: .
J gene: TRBJ2-7
D gene: TRBD1
CDR3 protein: CASSLSTGQGASGGYF
CDR3 DNA: TGCGCCAGCTCCCTGAGTACGGGACAGGGGGCCTCCGGGGGGTACTTC

V gene: TRBV7-2
clone size: .
J gene: TRBJ1-6
D gene: .
CDR3 protein: CASSSKPTHSYNSPLHF
CDR3 DNA: TGTGCCAGCAGCTCGAAGCCGACTCACTCCTATAATTCACCCCTCCACTTT

V gene: TRBV3-1/TRBV3-2
clone size: .
J gene: TRBJ1-6
D gene: .
CDR3 protein: CASSQVLLGGYDSPLHF
CDR3 DNA: TGTGCCAGCAGCCAAGTCCTTTTGGGGGGTTATGATTCACCCCTCCACTTT

V gene: TRBV19
clone size: .
J gene: TRBJ2-1
D gene: .
CDR3 protein: CASSMGAGVSFNEQFF
CDR3 DNA: TGTGCCAGTAGTATGGGGGCGGGAGTTTCGTTCAATGAGCAGTTCTTC

V gene: TRBV5-4
clone size: .
J gene: TRBJ2-1
D gene: TRBD2
CDR3 protein: CASSVSLAGGYYNEQFF
CDR3 DNA: TGTGCCAGCAGCGTGTCCTTAGCGGGAGGGTACTACAATGAGCAGTTCTTC

V gene: TRBV5-4
clone size: .
J gene: TRBJ2-1
D gene: .
CDR3 protein: CASSLDHNEQFF
CDR3 DNA: TGTGCCAGCAGCTTGGACCACAATGAGCAGTTCTTC

V gene: TRBV10-3
clone size: .
J gene: TRBJ1-1
D gene: TRBD1
CDR3 protein: CAISGQGRYTEAFF
CDR3 DNA: TGTGCCATCAGTGGACAGGGTCGGTACACTGAAGCTTTCTTT